This TCR beta chain was sequenced in a study of blood T cell repertoires in COVID-19. The CDR3 is 12 amino acids. Trimming stripped 3 bases from V and 11 bases from J, with 13 bases between. Assay: immunoSEQ multiplex PCR; the TCRdb copy retains only in-frame clones and omits some. The repertoire holds fewer than 85,000 clones, with 65% to 90% as singletons. The chain employs TRBV12-3 or TRBV12-4 and TRBJ1-1; possible D gene TRBD1, 5 bases. The sequence came from a woman aged 55-75 years with acute or convalescent COVID-19. Source material: peripheral blood. CDR3 loop: CASSFGAGLAFF. As DNA, the CDR3 is TGTGCCAGCAGTTTTGGGGCAGGTCTGGCTTTCTTT.